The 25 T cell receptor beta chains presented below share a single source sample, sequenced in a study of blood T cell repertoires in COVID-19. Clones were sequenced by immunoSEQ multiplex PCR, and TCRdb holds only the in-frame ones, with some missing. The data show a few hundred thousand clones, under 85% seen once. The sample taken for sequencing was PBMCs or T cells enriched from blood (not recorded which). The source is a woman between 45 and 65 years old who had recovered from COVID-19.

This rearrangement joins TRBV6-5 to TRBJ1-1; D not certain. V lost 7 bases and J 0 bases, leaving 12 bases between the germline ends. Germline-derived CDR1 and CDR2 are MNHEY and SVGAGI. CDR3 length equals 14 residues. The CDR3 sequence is CASTLEQMNTEAFF. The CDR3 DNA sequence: TGTGCCAGCACTCTTGAACAGATGAACACTGAAGCTTTCTTT.

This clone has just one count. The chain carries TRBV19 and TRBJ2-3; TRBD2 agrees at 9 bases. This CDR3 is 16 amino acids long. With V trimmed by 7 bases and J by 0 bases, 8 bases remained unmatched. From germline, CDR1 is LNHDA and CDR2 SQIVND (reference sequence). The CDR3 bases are TGTGCCAGTAACAGCGGGAGGCTTGCTAGCACAGATACGCAGTATTTT. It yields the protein CASNSGRLASTDTQYF.

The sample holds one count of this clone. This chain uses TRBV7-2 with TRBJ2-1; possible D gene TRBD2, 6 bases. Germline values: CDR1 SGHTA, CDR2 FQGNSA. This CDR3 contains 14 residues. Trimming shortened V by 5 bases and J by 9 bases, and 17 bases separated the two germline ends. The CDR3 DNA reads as TGTGCCAGCAGCCCTCAGCCGGGGGAGAGTGAGCAGTTCTTC. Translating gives CASSPQPGESEQFF.

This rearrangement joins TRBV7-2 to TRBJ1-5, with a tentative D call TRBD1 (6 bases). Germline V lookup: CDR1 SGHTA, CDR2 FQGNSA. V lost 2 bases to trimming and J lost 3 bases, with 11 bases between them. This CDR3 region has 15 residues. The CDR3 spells CASSLWGQVNQPQHF. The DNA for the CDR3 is TGTGCCAGCAGCTTATGGGGACAAGTCAATCAGCCCCAGCATTTT.

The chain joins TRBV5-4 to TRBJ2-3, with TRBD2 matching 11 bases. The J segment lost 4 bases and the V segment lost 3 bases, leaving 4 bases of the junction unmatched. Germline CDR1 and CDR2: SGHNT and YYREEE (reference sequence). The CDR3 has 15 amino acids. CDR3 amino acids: CASSWGLAAADTQYF. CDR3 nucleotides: TGTGCCAGCAGCTGGGGACTAGCGGCGGCAGATACGCAGTATTTT.

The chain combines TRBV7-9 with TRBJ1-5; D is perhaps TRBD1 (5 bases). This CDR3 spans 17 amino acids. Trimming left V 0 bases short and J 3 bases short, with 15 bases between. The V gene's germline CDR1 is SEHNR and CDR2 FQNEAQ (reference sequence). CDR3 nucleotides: TGTGCCAGCAGCTTAGCGCGGGGGGGTTGGGCCAATCAGCCCCAGCATTTT. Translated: CASSLARGGWANQPQHF.

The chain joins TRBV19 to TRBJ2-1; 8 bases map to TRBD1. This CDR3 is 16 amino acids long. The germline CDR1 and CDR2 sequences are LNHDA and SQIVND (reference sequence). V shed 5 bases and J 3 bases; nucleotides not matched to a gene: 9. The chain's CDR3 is CASSFFPGQVYNEQFF. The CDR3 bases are TGTGCCAGTAGTTTCTTTCCGGGACAGGTCTACAATGAGCAGTTCTTC.

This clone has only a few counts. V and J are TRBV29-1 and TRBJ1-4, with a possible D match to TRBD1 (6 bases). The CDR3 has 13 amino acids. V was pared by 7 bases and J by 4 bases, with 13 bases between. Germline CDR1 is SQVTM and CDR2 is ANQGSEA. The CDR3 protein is CSGRGANNEKLFF. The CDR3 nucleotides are TGCAGCGGCCGGGGGGCCAATAATGAAAAACTGTTTTTT. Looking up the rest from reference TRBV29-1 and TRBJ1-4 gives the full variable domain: SAVISQKPSRDICQRGTSLTIQCQVDSQVTMMFWYRQQPGQSLTLIATANQGSEATYESGFVIDKFPISRPNLTFSTLTVSNMSPEDSSIYLCSGRGANNEKLFFGSGTQLSVL.

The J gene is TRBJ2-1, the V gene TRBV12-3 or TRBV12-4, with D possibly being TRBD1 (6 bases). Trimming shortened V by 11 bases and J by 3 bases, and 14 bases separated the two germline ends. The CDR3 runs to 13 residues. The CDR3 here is CAAGRGYYNEQFF. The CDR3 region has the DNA TGTGCCGCGGGCAGGGGCTACTACAATGAGCAGTTCTTC.

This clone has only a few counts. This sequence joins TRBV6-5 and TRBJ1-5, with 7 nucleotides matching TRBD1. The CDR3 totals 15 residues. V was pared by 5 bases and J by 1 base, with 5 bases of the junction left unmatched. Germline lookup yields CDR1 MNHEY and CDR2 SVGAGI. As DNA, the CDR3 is TGTGCCAGCAGTAACCAGGGGGTCAGCAATCAGCCCCAGCATTTT. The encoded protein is CASSNQGVSNQPQHF.

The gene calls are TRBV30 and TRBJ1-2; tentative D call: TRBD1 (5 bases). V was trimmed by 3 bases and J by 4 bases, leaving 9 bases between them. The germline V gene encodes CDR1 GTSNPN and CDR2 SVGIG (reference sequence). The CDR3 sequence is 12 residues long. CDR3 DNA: TGTGCCTGGAGGCAGGGCCCCTATGGCTACACCTTC. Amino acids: CAWRQGPYGYTF.

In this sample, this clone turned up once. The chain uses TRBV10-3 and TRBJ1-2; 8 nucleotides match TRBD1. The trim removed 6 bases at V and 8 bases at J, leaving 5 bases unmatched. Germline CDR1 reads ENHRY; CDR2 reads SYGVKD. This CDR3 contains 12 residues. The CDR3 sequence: CAIRPTGGGYTF. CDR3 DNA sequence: TGTGCCATCAGACCCACAGGGGGAGGCTACACCTTC.

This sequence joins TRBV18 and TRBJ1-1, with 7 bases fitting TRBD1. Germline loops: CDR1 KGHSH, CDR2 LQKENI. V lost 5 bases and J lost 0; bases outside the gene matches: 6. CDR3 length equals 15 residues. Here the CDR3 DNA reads TGTGCCAGCTCAGCCGCGGGACAGATGAACACTGAAGCTTTCTTT. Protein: CASSAAGQMNTEAFF.

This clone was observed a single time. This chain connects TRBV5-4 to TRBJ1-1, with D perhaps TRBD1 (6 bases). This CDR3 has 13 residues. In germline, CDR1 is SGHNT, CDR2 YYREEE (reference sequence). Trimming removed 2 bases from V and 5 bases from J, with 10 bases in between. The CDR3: CASSLRGGTEAFF. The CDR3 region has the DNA TGTGCCAGCAGCTTAAGGGGGGGGACTGAAGCTTTCTTT.

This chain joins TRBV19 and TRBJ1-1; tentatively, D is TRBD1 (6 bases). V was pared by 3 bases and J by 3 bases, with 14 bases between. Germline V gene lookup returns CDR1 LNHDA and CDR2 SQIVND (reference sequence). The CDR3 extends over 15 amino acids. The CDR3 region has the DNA TGTGCCAGTAGTATGGCGGGGGGCTTCGACACTGAAGCTTTCTTT. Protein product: CASSMAGGFDTEAFF.

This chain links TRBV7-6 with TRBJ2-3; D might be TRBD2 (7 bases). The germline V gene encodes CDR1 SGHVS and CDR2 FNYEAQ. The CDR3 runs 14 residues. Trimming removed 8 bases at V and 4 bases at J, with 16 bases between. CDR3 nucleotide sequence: TGTGCCAGCGTTAGAGGGGGGGGCGCAGATACGCAGTATTTT. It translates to CASVRGGGADTQYF.

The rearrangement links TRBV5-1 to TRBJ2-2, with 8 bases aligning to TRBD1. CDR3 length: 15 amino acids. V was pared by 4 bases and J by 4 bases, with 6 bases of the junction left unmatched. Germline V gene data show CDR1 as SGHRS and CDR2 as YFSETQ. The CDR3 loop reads CASSPQGASTGELFF. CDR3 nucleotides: TGCGCCAGCAGCCCGCAGGGGGCGAGCACCGGGGAGCTGTTTTTT.

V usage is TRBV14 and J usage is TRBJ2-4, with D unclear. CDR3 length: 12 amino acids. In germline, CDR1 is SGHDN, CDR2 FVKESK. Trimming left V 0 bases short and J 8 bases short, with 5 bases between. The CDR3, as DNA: TGTGCCAGCAGCCAAGAAACGGACATTCAGTACTTC. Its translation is CASSQETDIQYF.

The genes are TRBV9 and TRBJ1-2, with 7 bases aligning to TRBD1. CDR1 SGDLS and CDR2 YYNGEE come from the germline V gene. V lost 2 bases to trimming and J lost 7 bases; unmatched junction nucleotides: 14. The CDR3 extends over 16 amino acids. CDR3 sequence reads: CASSVGSLTGISGYTF. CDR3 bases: TGTGCCAGCAGCGTGGGTAGCTTGACAGGGATTAGTGGCTACACCTTC. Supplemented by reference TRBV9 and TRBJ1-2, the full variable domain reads DSGVTQTPKHLITATGQRVTLRCSPRSGDLSVYWYQQSLDQGLQFLIQYYNGEERAKGNILERFSAQQFPDLHSELNLSSLELGDSALYFCASSVGSLTGISGYTFGSGTRLTVV.

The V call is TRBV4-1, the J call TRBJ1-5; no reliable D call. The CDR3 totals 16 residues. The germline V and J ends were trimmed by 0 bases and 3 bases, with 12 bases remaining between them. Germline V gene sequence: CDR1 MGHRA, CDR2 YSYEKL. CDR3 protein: CASSQDKGGINQPQHF. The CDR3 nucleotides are TGCGCCAGCAGCCAAGATAAGGGAGGGATCAATCAGCCCCAGCATTTT.

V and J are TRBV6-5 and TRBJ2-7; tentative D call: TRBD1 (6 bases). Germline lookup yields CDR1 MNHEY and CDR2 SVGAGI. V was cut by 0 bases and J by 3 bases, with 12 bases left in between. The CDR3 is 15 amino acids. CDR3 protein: CASSYSTGSVYEQYF. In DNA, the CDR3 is TGTGCCAGCAGTTACTCTACAGGGTCAGTCTACGAGCAGTACTTC.

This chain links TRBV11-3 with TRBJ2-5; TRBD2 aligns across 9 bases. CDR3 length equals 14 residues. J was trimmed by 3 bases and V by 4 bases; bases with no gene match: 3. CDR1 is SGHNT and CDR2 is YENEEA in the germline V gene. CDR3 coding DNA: TGTGCCAGCAGCTCGGTAGCGGGAGAAGAGACCCAGTACTTC. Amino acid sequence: CASSSVAGEETQYF.

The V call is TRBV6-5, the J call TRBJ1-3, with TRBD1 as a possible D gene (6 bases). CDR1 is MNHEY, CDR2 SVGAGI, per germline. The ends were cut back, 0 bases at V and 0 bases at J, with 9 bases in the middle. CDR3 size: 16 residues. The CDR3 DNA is TGTGCCAGCAGTTACTCGGACAGCCACTCTGGAAACACCATATATTTT. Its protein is CASSYSDSHSGNTIYF.

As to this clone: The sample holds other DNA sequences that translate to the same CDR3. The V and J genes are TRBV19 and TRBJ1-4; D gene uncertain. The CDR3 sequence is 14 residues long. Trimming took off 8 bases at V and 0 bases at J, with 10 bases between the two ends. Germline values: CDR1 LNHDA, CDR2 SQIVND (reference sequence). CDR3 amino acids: CASRGDATNEKLFF. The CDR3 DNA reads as TGTGCCAGTCGGGGAGATGCAACTAATGAAAAACTGTTTTTT.

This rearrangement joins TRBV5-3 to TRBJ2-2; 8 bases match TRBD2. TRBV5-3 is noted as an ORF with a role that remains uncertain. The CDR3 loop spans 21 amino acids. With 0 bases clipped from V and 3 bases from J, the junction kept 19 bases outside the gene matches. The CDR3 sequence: CARSLAEGSGMWTVYTGELFF. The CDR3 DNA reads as TGTGCCAGAAGCTTGGCCGAGGGTAGCGGGATGTGGACGGTATACACCGGGGAGCTGTTTTTT.